The clone carrying this T cell receptor (beta chain) was found a few times. Its antigen is currently unknown. TCRdb called the RT-PCR reads again in MiXCR, with one record for every CDR3 protein. The profile covers 150,000 or so distinct CDR3 sequences, with approximately 11% appearing a single time and roughly 12% taken by the ten largest. The V end lost 6 bases, the J end lost 6 bases, and 17 bases lay between the germline ends. CDR3 size: 15 residues. Germline V CDR1 and CDR2: SEHNR, FQNEAQ (reference sequence). This sample was included in a study of response to subunit inactivated influenza vaccine. Study results and limitations: Each seasonal influenza vaccination, the authors suggested, recruits few new T cells.

This receptor was obtained from a man in his fifties or sixties who received an inactivated influenza vaccine. The chain is built from TRBV7-9 and TRBJ2-2; TRBD1 is a possible D gene (6 bases). This sample comprised non-naive T cells sorted from PBMCs, obtained about 40 days after vaccination. CDR3: CASRRYRDLAGELFF. The CDR3, as DNA: TGTGCCAGCAGGCGTTACAGGGATCTGGCCGGGGAGCTGTTTTTT.